The clone carrying this T cell receptor beta chain came up a few times. This sample is drawn from a study of blood T cell repertoires in COVID-19. Method: immunoSEQ multiplex PCR; TCRdb's copy keeps in-frame clones and lacks some. The table lists about 320,000 clones, 70% to 90% of them singletons. The length of the CDR3 is 15 residues. Germline CDR1 reads ENHRY; CDR2 reads SYGVKD. V lost 5 bases to trimming and J lost 5 bases; unmatched junction nucleotides: 6. The sample consisted of PBMCs or T cells enriched from blood (not recorded which). The sequence was obtained from a woman aged 25 to 39 who had recovered from COVID-19. The V call is TRBV10-3, the J call TRBJ1-4, with 9 nucleotides matching TRBD1. Written as DNA, the CDR3 is TGTGCCATCAGTCCTACAGGGGGCAGGAATGAAAAACTGTTTTTT. This translates into CAISPTGGRNEKLFF.